A single sample gave rise to the 19 T cell receptor beta chains below, sequenced in a study of technical replicates of blood from several donors. Only in-frame clones appear in the TCRdb table, and some are missing; sequencing was by immunoSEQ multiplex PCR. The sample lists about 88,000 clones; roughly 94% were seen once. The sample comprised T cells isolated from PBMCs. These receptors came from a human donor in good health.

The V call is TRBV20-1, the J call TRBJ2-5; D is unclear. Germline-derived CDR1 and CDR2 are DFQATT and SNEGSKA (reference sequence). CDR3 size: 10 residues. Trimming left V 6 bases short and J 4 bases short, with 6 bases between. The CDR3 here is CSARIETQYF. CDR3 bases: TGCAGTGCCAGGATAGAGACCCAGTACTTC.

The chain recombines TRBV9 with TRBJ2-7; no reliable D call. This CDR3 spans 15 amino acids. Trimming took off 0 bases at V and 0 bases at J, with 10 bases between the two ends. Germline V gene sequence: CDR1 SGDLS, CDR2 YYNGEE. DNA for the CDR3: TGTGCCAGCAGCGTAGGTGCGGTGAGCTCCTACGAGCAGTACTTC. Residues: CASSVGAVSSYEQYF.

CDR3 in amino acids: CASSQLTSGLNTGELFF. CDR3 sequence (DNA): TGCGCCAGCAGCCAACTAACTAGCGGACTGAACACCGGGGAGCTGTTTTTT. The chain combines TRBV4-1 with TRBJ2-2; TRBD2 aligns across 8 bases. After removal of 2 bases from V and 1 base from J, the junction contained 6 bases not matched to a gene. The CDR3 is made up of 17 amino acids. CDR1 is MGHRA, CDR2 YSYEKL, per germline.

This clone has just one count. V is TRBV2 and J is TRBJ1-5; perhaps TRBD1 as D (5 bases). Per germline, CDR1 SNHLY and CDR2 FYNNEI. The V gene lost 1 base and the J gene lost 6 bases, with 10 bases spanning the gap. CDR3 length equals 14 residues. CDR3 loop: CASSEDRQGQPQHF. The CDR3 DNA reads TGTGCCAGCAGTGAAGACAGGCAAGGTCAGCCCCAGCATTTT.

The genes are TRBV5-4 and TRBJ2-6, with 7 bases fitting TRBD2. CDR1 and CDR2 (germline): SGHNT, YYREEE (reference sequence). The CDR3 is made up of 17 amino acids. With V trimmed by 0 bases and J by 0 bases, 3 bases remained unmatched. As DNA, the CDR3 is TGTGCCAGCAGCTTGGGACAGCGGGACTCTGGGGCCAACGTCCTGACTTTC. This encodes CASSLGQRDSGANVLTF. The entire variable domain, with the rest obtained from reference TRBV5-4 and TRBJ2-6, is as follows: ETGVTQSPTHLIKTRGQQVTLRCSSQSGHNTVSWYQQALGQGPQFIFQYYREEENGRGNFPPRFSGLQFPNYSSELNVNALELDDSALYLCASSLGQRDSGANVLTFGAGSRLTVL.

This clone is a singleton in its sample. This sequence joins TRBV15 and TRBJ2-1, with 10 bases fitting TRBD1. The CDR3 covers 17 residues. CDR1 LNHNV and CDR2 YYDKDF come from the germline V gene (reference sequence). J was trimmed by 5 bases and V by 2 bases; bases with no gene match: 9. The CDR3 here is CATSRITGTGVNNEQFF. The DNA of the CDR3 is TGTGCCACCAGCAGAATTACCGGGACAGGGGTCAACAATGAGCAGTTCTTC.

The chain employs TRBV6-5 and TRBJ1-1, with D perhaps TRBD1 (6 bases). The CDR3 covers 14 residues. Deletions cut 2 bases from V and 2 bases from J, with 9 bases between. Germline CDR1 MNHEY, CDR2 SVGAGI. The CDR3 loop reads CASSYPGANTEAFF. CDR3 coding DNA: TGTGCCAGCAGTTACCCAGGGGCCAACACTGAAGCTTTCTTT.

This chain links TRBV13 with TRBJ1-1, with D tentatively TRBD1 (5 bases). The CDR3 consists of 16 residues. Germline V gene sequence: CDR1 PRHDT, CDR2 FYEKMQ (reference sequence). V dropped 4 bases and J dropped 1 base, with 16 bases sitting between them. The CDR3 DNA sequence: TGTGCCAGCAGCTCTTCCTTAGATCAGGGGAACACTGAAGCTTTCTTT. It translates to CASSSSLDQGNTEAFF.

This rearrangement joins TRBV19 to TRBJ2-1, with D perhaps TRBD2 (5 bases). Per the germline V gene, CDR1 is LNHDA and CDR2 is SQIVND (reference sequence). The ends were cut back, 4 bases at V and 8 bases at J, with 18 bases in the middle. The CDR3 is 15 residues long. CDR3 DNA: TGTGCCAGTAGTACTCATCGAAGGGCGGGCGATGAGCAGTTCTTC. Translated: CASSTHRRAGDEQFF.

The V gene is TRBV19, the J gene TRBJ1-2; TRBD1 matches at 7 bases. This CDR3 spans 13 amino acids. V shed 6 bases, J shed 6 bases, and the junction held 7 bases outside the gene matches. Germline CDR1 reads LNHDA; CDR2 reads SQIVND (reference sequence). Here the CDR3 DNA reads TGTGCCAGTAGCATCCGGACAGGCAATGGCTACACCTTC. It translates to CASSIRTGNGYTF.

The chain links TRBV5-4 to TRBJ1-1; D is ambiguous. The V and J ends lost 6 bases and 5 bases respectively, with 14 bases between them. Germline assignment: CDR1 SGHNT and CDR2 YYREEE (reference sequence). The CDR3 consists of 13 residues. The CDR3 loop is CASTPTSGTEAFF. CDR3 DNA sequence: TGTGCCAGCACCCCCACTTCGGGGACTGAAGCTTTCTTT.

The chain is built from TRBV28 and TRBJ2-1; TRBD2 might be the D (5 bases). V shed 3 bases and J shed 7 bases, with 13 bases lying between them. CDR1 is MDHEN and CDR2 is SYDVKM in the germline V gene. The CDR3 totals 14 residues. The CDR3 sequence is CASSFSLGVNEQFF. CDR3 bases: TGTGCCAGCAGTTTCAGCCTCGGGGTAAATGAGCAGTTCTTC. The complete variable domain, with remaining parts taken from reference TRBV28 and TRBJ2-1, reads DVKVTQSSRYLVKRTGEKVFLECVQDMDHENMFWYRQDPGLGLRLIYFSYDVKMKEKGDIPEGYSVSREKKERFSLILESASTNQTSMYLCASSFSLGVNEQFFGPGTRLTVL.

The chain employs TRBV7-9 and TRBJ1-5; tentative D call: TRBD1 (5 bases). The germline V gene has CDR1 SEHNR and CDR2 FQNEAQ (reference sequence). V dropped 5 bases and J dropped 10 bases, with 18 bases sitting between them. The CDR3 is 14 residues long. The CDR3 here is CASSGGSSLEPQHF. Written as DNA, the CDR3 is TGTGCCAGCAGCGGGGGGTCCAGCTTGGAACCCCAGCATTTT.

The chain recombines TRBV11-2 with TRBJ1-4; 8 bases match TRBD1. The germline gives CDR1 SGHAT, CDR2 FQNNGV. V dropped 4 bases and J dropped 5; count of bases not matched to a gene: 3. The CDR3 totals 14 residues. The CDR3 loop reads CASSWTGPNEKLFF. In DNA form, the CDR3 reads TGTGCCAGCAGCTGGACAGGGCCGAATGAAAAACTGTTTTTT.

The chain is built from TRBV7-9 and TRBJ2-3; the D gene is possibly TRBD1 (5 bases). There are 15 residues in the CDR3. Per the germline V gene, CDR1 is SEHNR and CDR2 is FQNEAQ (reference sequence). Trimming removed 2 bases from V and 1 base from J, with 10 bases in between. In nucleotides, the CDR3 is TGTGCCAGCAGCTTACAGGGCAGAGGCACAGATACGCAGTATTTT. Translating gives CASSLQGRGTDTQYF.

The rearrangement joins TRBV12-5 to TRBJ1-5; D is undetermined. Between the trimmed V and J ends, which lost 5 bases and 0 bases, there was a span of 17 bases. The germline CDR1 and CDR2 sequences are LGHNT and FRNRAP. The CDR3 extends over 17 amino acids. DNA of the CDR3: TGTGCTAGTGGTCCGTTACTGTTAACGGTTAGCAATCAGCCCCAGCATTTT. Translating it yields CASGPLLLTVSNQPQHF.

The chain recombines TRBV27 with TRBJ2-7; maybe TRBD2 (6 bases). CDR1 is MNHEY and CDR2 is SMNVEV in the germline V gene (reference sequence). Between the trimmed V and J ends, which lost 7 bases and 3 bases, there was a span of 10 bases. The CDR3 runs to 12 residues. The CDR3 DNA reads as TGTGCCAGCACCCGACTAGGCTACGAGCAGTACTTC. Protein sequence: CASTRLGYEQYF.

The CDR3 DNA follows: TGTGCCAGAAGCTTACGTTCAGGGCCAACTAATGAAAAACTGTTTTTT. This gives the protein CARSLRSGPTNEKLFF. The chain is built from TRBV5-3 and TRBJ1-4; tentatively, D is TRBD1 (5 bases). TRBV5-3 counts as an open reading frame of uncertain function. Trimming cost V 2 bases and J 0 bases, with 11 bases left between them. The CDR3 has 16 amino acids.

This clone was detected once. This chain links TRBV28 with TRBJ1-2; 7 bases align to TRBD1. The CDR3 loop spans 15 amino acids. V lost 8 bases and J lost 6; bases outside the gene matches: 15. Germline V lookup: CDR1 MDHEN, CDR2 SYDVKM. The CDR3 nucleotides are TGTGCCAGCGTCCGGGACAGACCGGGCAGGGATGGCTACACCTTC. Its protein is CASVRDRPGRDGYTF.